The T cell receptor beta chain under discussion was sequenced for a study of regulatory T cells in long-lasting Graves disease. TCR beta libraries were built with iRepertoire HTBI primers and Arm-PCR of CDR3 regions. TCRdb passed the multiplex PCR reads through MiXCR, listing each CDR3 protein once. The sample records 400,000 to 500,000 distinct CDR3 sequences, approximately 14% being singletons. The CDR3 is 15 residues long. CDR1 is MNHEY and CDR2 is SVGEGT in the germline V gene. Trimming shortened V by 0 bases and J by 1 base, and 9 bases separated the two germline ends. Time point in this sample: newly diagnosed GD, antithyroid drugs for less than 3 months. PBMC-derived RNA was used for the TCR library. These sequences were also reported in another study, on T cells in Graves' hyperthyroidism and ophthalmopathy.

The starting material was peripheral blood mononuclear cells (PBMCs), obtained at new diagnosis, from a patient treated with antithyroid drugs. The sequence was obtained from a woman aged 50 to 65 with Graves disease. The chain is built from TRBV6-2 or TRBV6-3 and TRBJ1-1; a weak D match, TRBD1 (6 bases). The CDR3 is CASSYSGHPNTEAFF. CDR3 bases: TGTGCCAGCAGTTACTCGGGACACCCGAACACTGAAGCTTTCTTT.